The 30 T cell receptor beta chains presented below share a single source sample, sequenced in a study of chemoradiotherapy in HPV16-positive cancers. TCRdb's table, derived via immunoSEQ multiplex PCR, lists solely in-frame clones and lacks some. The sample yields tens of thousands of clones, roughly nine tenths seen once. Sequencing was performed on blood, taken from a patient who underwent chemoradiotherapy. The receptors come from a human donor with HPV-associated anogenital cancer.

The chain recombines TRBV2 with TRBJ1-2; D remains ambiguous. V gave up 8 bases and J gave up 7 bases, with 17 bases separating them. CDR3 length equals 13 residues. The germline gives CDR1 SNHLY, CDR2 FYNNEI. The chain's CDR3 is CASVSQLLGGYTF. In nucleotides, the CDR3 is TGTGCCAGCGTCTCACAGCTCTTGGGTGGCTACACCTTC.

The chain has TRBV6-5 and TRBJ1-1; 11 bases agree with TRBD1. This CDR3 has 15 amino acids. Germline assignment: CDR1 MNHEY and CDR2 SVGAGI. J gave up 8 bases and V 0 bases, and 5 bases lay outside the gene matches. Here the CDR3 DNA reads TGTGCCAGCAGTTACTCCGGGACAGGGGGGAAAGAAGCTTTCTTT. It is translated as CASSYSGTGGKEAFF.

CDR3 sequence: CASSYGGSYNEQFF. The DNA for the CDR3 is TGTGCCAGCAGCTACGGGGGATCCTACAATGAGCAGTTCTTC. The genes are TRBV5-5 and TRBJ2-1; D may be TRBD2 (6 bases). Germline V gene lookup returns CDR1 SGHKS and CDR2 YYEKEE (reference sequence). V dropped 3 bases and J dropped 1 base, with 8 bases sitting between them. This CDR3 comprises 14 residues.

This clone was recorded once. The V call is TRBV7-9, the J call TRBJ2-1; tentative D call: TRBD1 (5 bases). The CDR3 loop spans 18 amino acids. CDR1 and CDR2 (germline): SEHNR, FQNEAQ (reference sequence). The V end was cut by 1 base, the J end by 5 bases, with 21 bases between. CDR3 nucleotides: TGTGCCAGCAGCTTAGGGGGCGCCGTAGGGATTGACAACAATGAGCAGTTCTTC. Translation: CASSLGGAVGIDNNEQFF.

The chain links TRBV5-1 to TRBJ2-1; 9 bases match TRBD2. The CDR3 totals 16 residues. Trimming took 7 bases from V and 7 from J; bases not matched to a gene: 15. The germline gives CDR1 SGHRS, CDR2 YFSETQ. The CDR3 bases are TGCGCCAGCTCCTCCGGTAAGACTAGCGGTAGTAATGAGCAGTTCTTC. Its protein is CASSSGKTSGSNEQFF. The whole variable domain, remainder taken from reference TRBV5-1 and TRBJ2-1, is KAGVTQTPRYLIKTRGQQVTLSCSPISGHRSVSWYQQTPGQGLQFLFEYFSETQRNKGNFPGRFSGRQFSNSRSEMNVSTLELGDSALYLCASSSGKTSGSNEQFFGPGTRLTVL.

The rearrangement uses TRBV2 and TRBJ2-7, with 8 bases fitting TRBD1. J was trimmed by 7 bases and V by 5 bases; bases with no gene match: 10. CDR3 length: 14 residues. Germline lookup yields CDR1 SNHLY and CDR2 FYNNEI. DNA of the CDR3: TGTGCCAGCAGTCCCGACAGGGGCCGGCGGGAGCAGTACTTC. Translation gives CASSPDRGRREQYF.

The rearrangement joins TRBV12-5 to TRBJ2-5, with TRBD2 matching 8 bases. Germline V gene data show CDR1 as LGHNT and CDR2 as FRNRAP. The V and J ends lost 4 bases and 2 bases, in that order; junction bases with no gene match: 15. The CDR3 runs 18 residues. The DNA of the CDR3 is TGTGCTAGTGGTTCCCCTCCCCCTACGCGGGGGGATCAAGAGACCCAGTACTTC. It yields the protein CASGSPPPTRGDQETQYF.

This chain links TRBV20-1 with TRBJ2-1; D gene uncertain. The CDR3 length is 11 residues. Trimming stripped 1 base from V and 8 bases from J, with 6 bases between. Per the germline V gene, CDR1 is DFQATT and CDR2 is SNEGSKA (reference sequence). The CDR3 loop reads CSARAPYEQFF. Written as DNA, the CDR3 is TGCAGTGCTAGAGCCCCGTATGAGCAGTTCTTC.

This chain links TRBV9 with TRBJ2-1, with no clear D. The germline V gene has CDR1 SGDLS and CDR2 YYNGEE. This CDR3 is built from 15 residues. V lost 0 bases, J lost 2 bases, and 9 bases lay in between. The CDR3 region has the DNA TGTGCCAGCAGCGTAGATACAGCTACCTACAATGAGCAGTTCTTC. This sequence encodes CASSVDTATYNEQFF. Complete variable domain (other parts from reference TRBV9 and TRBJ2-1): DSGVTQTPKHLITATGQRVTLRCSPRSGDLSVYWYQQSLDQGLQFLIQYYNGEERAKGNILERFSAQQFPDLHSELNLSSLELGDSALYFCASSVDTATYNEQFFGPGTRLTVL.

The genes are TRBV27 and TRBJ1-5, with a tentative D call TRBD1 (6 bases). Germline V gene sequence: CDR1 MNHEY, CDR2 SMNVEV (reference sequence). The length of the CDR3 is 16 residues. Trimming removed 4 bases at V and 5 bases at J, with 18 bases between. In DNA form, the CDR3 reads TGTGCCAGCAGTTCCCTGGGGGGGGCGTTGTATCAGCCCCAGCATTTT. This sequence encodes CASSSLGGALYQPQHF.

V is TRBV19 and J is TRBJ1-1, with D tentatively TRBD1 (5 bases). Germline loops: CDR1 LNHDA, CDR2 SQIVND (reference sequence). The ends were cut back, 5 bases at V and 1 base at J, with 8 bases in the middle. There are 13 residues in the CDR3. CDR3 nucleotide sequence: TGTGCCAGTAGTCAACAGGAGAACACTGAAGCTTTCTTT. It encodes CASSQQENTEAFF.

The CDR3 DNA is TGTGCCAGCAGTTTGGGACAGGGTATGCCCCAGCATTTT. Encoded protein: CASSLGQGMPQHF. The V call is TRBV6-1, the J call TRBJ1-5; 9 positions agree with TRBD1. Germline V gives CDR1 MNHNS, CDR2 SASEGT. This CDR3 is 13 amino acids long. Trimming cost V 5 bases and J 9 bases; bases outside gene matches: 5.

This clone was recorded a few times. The V and J genes are TRBV29-1 and TRBJ2-7; 9 nucleotides agree with TRBD1. The CDR3 has 14 amino acids. V was clipped by 4 bases and J by 6 bases; unmatched bases: 10. Germline values: CDR1 SQVTM, CDR2 ANQGSEA. The CDR3 sequence is CSVARDRVGGEQYF. The CDR3 DNA reads as TGCAGCGTTGCCCGGGACAGGGTGGGTGGCGAGCAGTACTTC.

The chain links TRBV6-5 to TRBJ1-2; 7 positions agree with TRBD1. The ends lost 3 bases at V and 6 bases at J; junction bases unmatched: 7. Germline CDR1 is MNHEY and CDR2 is SVGAGI. The CDR3 runs to 14 residues. CDR3 in amino acids: CASSYQGGSDGYTF. As DNA, the CDR3 is TGTGCCAGCAGTTATCAGGGGGGGAGCGATGGCTACACCTTC.

The chain couples TRBV27 to TRBJ2-1; TRBD2 might be the D (5 bases). Germline loops: CDR1 MNHEY, CDR2 SMNVEV (reference sequence). V lost 5 bases and J lost 9, with 11 bases in between. The length of the CDR3 is 12 residues. The chain's CDR3 is CASSPTRFEQFF. The DNA for the CDR3 is TGTGCCAGCAGTCCAACTAGGTTTGAGCAGTTCTTC.

The chain carries TRBV30 and TRBJ1-1; the D gene is possibly TRBD1 (5 bases). The germline V gene encodes CDR1 GTSNPN and CDR2 SVGIG (reference sequence). This CDR3 has 14 amino acids. Trimming cost V 0 bases and J 2 bases, with 10 bases left between them. CDR3 amino acids: CAWSVKGINTEAFF. CDR3 coding DNA: TGTGCCTGGAGTGTTAAGGGGATAAACACTGAAGCTTTCTTT.

This chain links TRBV10-2 with TRBJ2-7; weak D call: TRBD2 (6 bases). CDR3 length equals 12 residues. Germline V gene data show CDR1 as WSHSY and CDR2 as SAAADI. V was trimmed by 8 bases and J by 1 base, leaving 9 bases between them. CDR3 loop: CASGEVSYEQYF. CDR3 DNA: TGCGCCAGCGGGGAGGTTTCCTACGAGCAGTACTTC.

This clone was recorded only once. The V call is TRBV7-6, the J call TRBJ2-7; 8 positions match TRBD2. The CDR3 totals 15 residues. The V segment lost 3 bases and the J segment 1 base; nucleotides outside the gene matches: 5. From germline, CDR1 is SGHVS and CDR2 FNYEAQ. CDR3 nucleotide sequence: TGTGCCAGCAGCTTGAGAGCGGGGGTTTCCTACGAGCAGTACTTC. This sequence encodes CASSLRAGVSYEQYF.

The V call is TRBV7-8, the J call TRBJ1-6; D gene ambiguous. Per germline, CDR1 SGHVS and CDR2 FQNEAQ. The CDR3 contains 14 residues. V gave up 5 bases and J gave up 7 bases, with 12 bases separating them. The CDR3 is CASSPLGVNSPLHF. CDR3 in DNA: TGTGCCAGCAGCCCCCTCGGGGTAAATTCACCCCTCCACTTT.

The rearrangement joins TRBV4-2 to TRBJ2-7; 7 nucleotides align to TRBD1. The trim removed 5 bases at V and 3 bases at J, leaving 7 bases unmatched. This CDR3 region has 14 residues. Germline CDR1 reads LGHNA; CDR2 reads YNFKEQ. The CDR3 region is CASSSRGQSYEQYF. CDR3 DNA sequence: TGTGCCAGCAGCTCACGGGGACAGAGCTACGAGCAGTACTTC.

This chain links TRBV7-2 with TRBJ2-5; the D is unclear. CDR3 length: 14 amino acids. Germline CDR1 reads SGHTA; CDR2 reads FQGNSA. Trimming pared 5 bases from V and 2 bases from J, leaving 12 bases between. The CDR3 is CASSPLGGQETQYF. The DNA for the CDR3 is TGTGCCAGCAGCCCCCTTGGCGGACAAGAGACCCAGTACTTC.

V usage is TRBV19 and J usage is TRBJ1-2; D is possibly TRBD1 (5 bases). The length of the CDR3 is 13 residues. Trimming pared 6 bases from V and 3 bases from J, leaving 11 bases between. Germline CDR1 reads LNHDA; CDR2 reads SQIVND (reference sequence). Here the CDR3 DNA reads TGTGCCAGTAGCCCGACAGCTGACTATGGCTACACCTTC. Amino acid sequence: CASSPTADYGYTF.

The chain links TRBV7-2 to TRBJ2-5, with D tentatively TRBD2 (6 bases). Trimming shortened V by 2 bases and J by 1 base, and 11 bases separated the two germline ends. Looked up from germline, CDR1 is SGHTA and CDR2 is FQGNSA. The CDR3 contains 15 residues. The CDR3 DNA reads TGTGCCAGCAGCTTATTCCGGCGGGGCCAAGAGACCCAGTACTTC. Translated, it gives CASSLFRRGQETQYF. The complete variable domain, with remaining parts taken from reference TRBV7-2 and TRBJ2-5, reads GAGVSQSPSNKVTEKGKDVELRCDPISGHTALYWYRQSLGQGLEFLIYFQGNSAPDKSGLPSDRFSAERTGGSVSTLTIQRTQQEDSAVYLCASSLFRRGQETQYFGPGTRLLVL.

V gene TRBV4-1 combines with J gene TRBJ1-2; TRBD1 is a possible D gene (6 bases). V gave up 1 base and J gave up 2 bases, with 17 bases separating them. Germline values: CDR1 MGHRA, CDR2 YSYEKL. There are 17 residues in the CDR3. CDR3 bases: TGCGCCAGCAGCCAAGGACAGGTCCTCGGGACAAACTATGGCTACACCTTC. Its translation: CASSQGQVLGTNYGYTF.

The chain uses TRBV15 and TRBJ2-1, with D tentatively TRBD2 (5 bases). Germline lookup yields CDR1 LNHNV and CDR2 YYDKDF (reference sequence). This CDR3 has 14 amino acids. Trimming took 1 base from V and 6 from J, leaving 10 bases between them. Here the CDR3 reads CATSRAPEVNEQFF. DNA for the CDR3: TGTGCCACCAGCAGAGCCCCGGAGGTCAATGAGCAGTTCTTC.

This clone is a singleton in its sample. J is TRBJ2-7 and V is TRBV7-2; D is unclear. The CDR3 runs 11 residues. Germline V gives CDR1 SGHTA, CDR2 FQGNSA. V was clipped by 5 bases and J by 0 bases, with 2 bases between them. The CDR3 is CASSASYEQYF. In nucleotides, the CDR3 is TGTGCCAGCAGCGCCTCCTACGAGCAGTACTTC.

V and J are TRBV4-2 and TRBJ1-4; tentative D call: TRBD1 (5 bases). The CDR3 consists of 15 residues. Germline V gene data show CDR1 as LGHNA and CDR2 as YNFKEQ. Trimming left V 3 bases short and J 5 bases short, with 13 bases between. The DNA of the CDR3 is TGTGCCAGCAGCCATCCCGGGACGGAGAATGAAAAACTGTTTTTT. Its protein is CASSHPGTENEKLFF.

The chain combines TRBV18 with TRBJ1-1, with D hard to call. Germline-derived CDR1 and CDR2 are KGHSH and LQKENI. Trimming took 2 bases from V and 12 from J, leaving 16 bases between them. The CDR3 runs to 13 residues. The CDR3 here is CASSPDGHSASFF. As DNA, the CDR3 is TGTGCCAGCTCACCAGATGGCCACTCGGCGTCTTTCTTT.

V is TRBV6-1 and J is TRBJ1-5; D uncertain. The V end was cut by 3 bases, the J end by 4 bases, with 10 bases between. CDR3 length: 14 amino acids. Germline V gene sequence: CDR1 MNHNS, CDR2 SASEGT. The CDR3 region has the DNA TGTGCCAGCAGTGAGGCAGCTCAGAATCAGCCCCAGCATTTT. Amino acid sequence: CASSEAAQNQPQHF.

The V and J genes are TRBV6-5 and TRBJ2-4, with 7 bases fitting TRBD1. This CDR3 region has 14 residues. Trimming took 5 bases from V and 8 from J; bases not matched to a gene: 9. Looked up from germline, CDR1 is MNHEY and CDR2 is SVGAGI. The CDR3 DNA reads as TGTGCCAGCAGTAAGACAGGGCAAAGGGACATTCAGTACTTC. Its translation: CASSKTGQRDIQYF.